This T cell receptor beta chain was obtained from a study of chemoradiotherapy in HPV16-positive cancers. As for the study in general: Candidate HPV-specific clones and shared TCR motifs came from a couple of HPV16-positive patients.

Germline CDR1 and CDR2: MNHEY and SVGAGI. The CDR3 loop spans 14 amino acids. V trimming: 7 bases; J trimming: 0 bases; junction bases outside the gene matches: 6. This table comes from immunoSEQ multiplex PCR, and its TCRdb copy is limited to in-frame clones, with some not included. Of over 7,000 clones listed, 85% to 90% are singletons. The clonotype originates from a human donor with HPV-associated anogenital cancer. The sample was acquired from a patient who underwent chemoradiotherapy. The V and J genes are TRBV6-5 and TRBJ2-7; 7 nucleotides align to TRBD1. CDR3 loop: CASTRGGNSYEQYF. The CDR3 DNA is TGTGCCAGCACGCGAGGGGGCAACTCCTACGAGCAGTACTTC.